This T cell receptor beta chain was captured in a study of cytomegalovirus exposure and HLA in healthy donors. Study-wide points: Accurate prediction of most subjects' HLA-A and HLA-B alleles from TCR beta sequences was reported. Fewer N-insertions than the 666-donor mean were reportedly shown by an Asian-associated ancestry cluster in a later analysis. The later analysis indicated that the majority of CMV-associated TCR beta chains appeared HLA-restricted.

As for this clone: Its matching antigen is unknown.

PCR used 60 Vbeta primers and 13 Jbeta primers. The repertoire was sequenced with immunoSEQ multiplex PCR; TCRdb's copy has only in-frame clones and lacks some. The table has over 150,000 clones, over 70% seen once. Germline values: CDR1 MNHNY, CDR2 SVGAGI (reference sequence). The CDR3 totals 13 residues. V lost 8 bases and J lost 2, with 13 bases in between. The clonotype comes from a woman in her fifties or sixties in good health and CMV-seropositive. Material: PBMCs. The V and J genes are TRBV6-6 and TRBJ2-7; no clear D gene. CDR3 coding DNA: TGTGCCAGCGAGAGAGCTTCAACCTACGAGCAGTACTTC. Translating it yields CASERASTYEQYF.